The T cell receptor beta chain under discussion was sequenced for a study of vaccination effects on CD4 cells after COVID-19 (dated by TCRdb to 2021 to 2024). For the wider study: Each participant got two doses of an mRNA SARS-CoV-2 vaccine, either BNT162b2 or mRNA-1273. Pre-vaccine samples from two convalescent patients were drawn 16 days and one week before the first dose, 142 and 148 days after COVID-19 diagnosis. In both COVID-19 convalescent patients and infection-naive vaccine recipients, the study compared SARS-CoV-2 spike-specific CD4+ TCR repertoires from before mRNA vaccination with those from after it. Altogether, about 10 COVID-19 convalescent patients and 4 SARS-CoV-2-naive healthy vaccine recipients made up the full study. Cultures from other donors in the study were sequenced using the Oncomine TCR Beta short-read assay on an Illumina iSeq 100. Beyond this particular receptor, the publication reports: Marked clonal contraction was observed in both infection-induced and vaccine-induced clones at late post-vaccination timepoints, consistent with waning T cell responses. Limitations of the study were the small number of convalescent patients and the absence of early post-infection timepoints. In convalescent patients, the post-vaccine spike-reactive repertoire was composed mainly of new vaccine-induced clones that were largely distinct from infection-induced clones.

In this sample, this clone turned up once. This receptor's antigen is unknown. Nothing much larger sits one base from this clone, and base qualities are not available. The ViraFEST assay stimulated PBMC with viral peptide pools and then used TCR sequencing to identify antigen-specific CD4+ T cell clonotypes by expansion. After about 10 days of culture, CD4+ T cells were isolated with the EasySep CD4+ T cell isolation kit. Convalescent patients had PCR-confirmed SARS-CoV-2 infection between March and December 2020, before Alpha, Beta and Delta variants emerged in the United States. About 2 million PBMC per well were cultured in IMDM with about 4.5% human AB serum, around 10 IU/ml IL-2 and gentamicin, plus 10 ug/ml peptides. On days 3 and 7, half of the culture medium was replaced with fresh IL-2-containing medium. Unless noted otherwise, every peptide stimulation condition was grown in triplicate wells. PBMC were separated from whole blood using Ficoll-Paque Plus gradient centrifugation and were then either cryopreserved at -140C or used fresh. The overlapping peptide pools covered the spike proteins of SARS-CoV-2 as well as those of the common cold coronaviruses HCoV-NL63, HCoV-OC43 and HCoV-229E. Genomic DNA was extracted from cultured CD4+ T cells with the QIAamp micro DNA kit.

Preparation of the library involved the immunoSEQ multiplex PCR assay. DNA from the cultured, isolated CD4+ T cells was subjected to TCR beta CDR3 sequencing. The original methods were these. Non-productive TCR sequences were discarded, and reads were trimmed to the CDR3 region, with only CDR3s of 7 or more amino acids retained. Antigen-specific clonotypes were identified using the MANAFEST web app by comparison of expansion in peptide wells against reference cultures. For clones to be considered positive, expansion at FDR<0.05 versus reference and all other wells, an odds ratio above 5, and a frequency above 0.1% in two replicate wells were required. Cross-reactive clonotypes were defined as significantly expanded in SARS-CoV-2 spike wells and in at least one common cold coronavirus spike condition. Using the stringdist R package, CDR3 similarity was measured by Levenshtein distance, and unrooted trees were constructed with ape in R 3.6.1. The table was pulled from immuneACCESS by TCRdb, which kept in-frame rearrangements only. Such tables lose some clones; where checked, under half of the loss comes from unresolved V genes, and the rest has no known cause. D and trimming come from the DNA, and the V and J calls and clone size come from that table. For this sample there are approximately 33,000 clones; approximately 78% appear just once. The top ten clones comprise over 15% of the sample.

Per the germline V gene, KGHSH is the CDR1 and LQKENI is the CDR2. The CDR3 spans 13 residues, from the cysteine through the phenylalanine. The sequence is cut down to CDR3 DNA, 39 bases in frame from base 1. V lost 5 bases and J lost 4 bases, and the count of bases not matched to a germline gene is 2. The sequence came from a human donor who had a prior SARS-CoV-2 infection. The sequencing used CD4+ T cells from PBMCs cultured with HCoV-NL63 spike peptides, collected before COVID-19 vaccination. The cell subset or site tag for this specimen amounts to: HCoV-NL63 spike overlapping peptide pool stimulation. The rearrangement combines TRBV18 with TRBJ1-5; 7 nucleotides in the junction match TRBD1. CDR3 region: CASSGTENQPQHF. The DNA is as follows: TGTGCCAGCTCAGGGACAGAGAATCAGCCCCAGCATTTT. Supplemented by the reference TRBV18 and TRBJ1-5 proteins around the CDR3, the complete variable domain is NAGVMQNPRHLVRRRGQEARLRCSPMKGHSHVYWYRQLPEEGLKFMVYLQKENIIDESGMPKERFSAEFPKEGPSILRIQQVVRGDSAAYFCASSGTENQPQHFGDGTRLSIL.